These 10 T cell receptor beta chains were sequenced from one sample in a study of blood T cell repertoires in COVID-19. The data were produced by immunoSEQ multiplex PCR, yet TCRdb's version contains in-frame clones alone and is incomplete. This sample has 75,000 to 80,000 clones, with 80% to 90% found just once. The sample was peripheral blood. These receptors came from a human donor in a cohort sampled during active COVID-19.

The V and J genes are TRBV4-1 and TRBJ2-1; D not resolved. The CDR3 has 15 residues. V lost 4 bases and J lost 6, with 16 bases in between. The germline V gene encodes CDR1 MGHRA and CDR2 YSYEKL. The CDR3 spells CASSLLLQAINEQFF. The CDR3 DNA reads TGCGCCAGCAGCCTCCTTTTGCAAGCAATCAATGAGCAGTTCTTC.

The chain is built from TRBV2 and TRBJ2-2; D ambiguous. Trimming stripped 4 bases from V and 4 bases from J, with 7 bases between. The germline V gene encodes CDR1 SNHLY and CDR2 FYNNEI. The CDR3 loop spans 13 amino acids. CDR3 region: CASSAMATGELFF. Here the CDR3 DNA reads TGTGCCAGCAGTGCGATGGCCACCGGGGAGCTGTTTTTT.

The chain carries TRBV25-1 and TRBJ1-6, with a possible D match to TRBD1 (5 bases). Germline lookup yields CDR1 MGHDK and CDR2 SYGVNS. Trimming left V 5 bases short and J 10 bases short, with 15 bases between. The length of the CDR3 is 14 residues. DNA of the CDR3: TGTGCCAGCAGTCCCCCGGGGAGGGGCTCACCCCTCCACTTT. Translation: CASSPPGRGSPLHF.

This clone was recorded only once. The rearrangement links TRBV30 to TRBJ2-5; 12 bases match TRBD1. The CDR3 spans 15 residues. V lost 4 bases, J lost 9 bases, and 12 bases stayed unmatched. Germline V CDR1 and CDR2: GTSNPN, SVGIG (reference sequence). The CDR3 DNA sequence: TGTGCCTGGACCTCCACCGGGACAGGGGGCAGGCCCCAGTACTTC. Its translation: CAWTSTGTGGRPQYF.

This chain connects TRBV19 to TRBJ2-5; TRBD2 aligns across 14 bases. This CDR3 contains 17 residues. With V trimmed by 0 bases and J by 3 bases, 3 bases remained unmatched. CDR1 is LNHDA, CDR2 SQIVND, per germline (reference sequence). The CDR3 reads CASSIDGLAGGEETQYF. CDR3 coding DNA: TGTGCCAGTAGTATAGACGGACTAGCGGGGGGTGAAGAGACCCAGTACTTC.

This rearrangement joins TRBV7-2 to TRBJ2-5; 15 bases map to TRBD2. The CDR3 consists of 17 residues. Germline values: CDR1 SGHTA, CDR2 FQGNSA. The junction had 7 bases not matched to a gene; V was cut back by 3 bases and J by 5 bases. CDR3: CASSLWTSGRAGETQYF. CDR3 nucleotides: TGTGCCAGCAGCTTGTGGACTAGCGGGAGGGCAGGGGAGACCCAGTACTTC.

This sequence joins TRBV10-3 and TRBJ1-3; TRBD1 agrees at 10 bases. V lost 10 bases, J lost 8 bases, and 8 bases stayed unmatched. In germline, CDR1 is ENHRY, CDR2 SYGVKD. The CDR3 has 13 amino acids. Here the CDR3 DNA reads TGTGCCAGCCTCCGGGACAGGGGCCACACCATATATTTT. Its translation is CASLRDRGHTIYF.

The gene calls are TRBV28 and TRBJ2-5; 10 bases line up with TRBD2. The CDR3 has 15 amino acids. After removal of 3 bases from V and 4 bases from J, the junction contained 5 bases not matched to a gene. Germline CDR1 reads MDHEN; CDR2 reads SYDVKM. The CDR3 DNA reads as TGTGCCAGCAGTTTGCCACTAGCGGGAACAGAGACCCAGTACTTC. Translated, it gives CASSLPLAGTETQYF.

The V gene is TRBV18, the J gene TRBJ2-5, with 10 bases that match TRBD1. V dropped 2 bases and J dropped 4; count of bases not matched to a gene: 7. The CDR3 spans 16 residues. Germline values: CDR1 KGHSH, CDR2 LQKENI. CDR3 loop: CASSPGGTGVVETQYF. CDR3 nucleotides: TGTGCCAGCTCACCAGGAGGGACAGGGGTTGTAGAGACCCAGTACTTC.

The chain uses TRBV18 and TRBJ2-1, with 9 bases lining up with TRBD2. The CDR3 spans 12 residues. The germline CDR1 and CDR2 sequences are KGHSH and LQKENI. V lost 6 bases to trimming and J lost 9 bases; unmatched junction nucleotides: 3. The CDR3 protein is CASSRGGSEQFF. The DNA of the CDR3 is TGTGCCAGCTCGCGGGGGGGTAGTGAGCAGTTCTTC.